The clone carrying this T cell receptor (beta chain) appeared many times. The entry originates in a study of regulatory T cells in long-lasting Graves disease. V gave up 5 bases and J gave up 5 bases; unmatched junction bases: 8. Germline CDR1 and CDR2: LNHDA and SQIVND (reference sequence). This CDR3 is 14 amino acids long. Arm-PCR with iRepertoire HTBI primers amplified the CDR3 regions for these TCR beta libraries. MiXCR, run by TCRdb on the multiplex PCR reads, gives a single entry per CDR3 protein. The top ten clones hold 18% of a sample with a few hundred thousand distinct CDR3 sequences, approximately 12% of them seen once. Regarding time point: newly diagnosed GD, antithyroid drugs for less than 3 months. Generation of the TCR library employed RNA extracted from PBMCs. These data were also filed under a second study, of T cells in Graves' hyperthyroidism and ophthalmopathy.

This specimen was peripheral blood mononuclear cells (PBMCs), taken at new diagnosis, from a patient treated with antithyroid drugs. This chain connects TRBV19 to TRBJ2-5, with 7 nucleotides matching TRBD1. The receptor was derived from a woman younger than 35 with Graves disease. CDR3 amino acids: CASSVNRGRETQYF. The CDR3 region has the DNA TGTGCCAGTAGTGTCAACAGGGGACGGGAGACCCAGTACTTC.